Each of the 10 T cell receptor beta chains below was sequenced from the same sample in a study of T cell responses to AZD1222 COVID-19 vaccine. Assay used: immunoSEQ multiplex PCR; TCRdb lists only in-frame clones, some missing. Of tens of thousands of clones detected, roughly 89% appear once; the ten largest clones hold 8.4%. Sample: peripheral blood, taken on day 0 of AZD1222 vaccination. All receptors derive from an adult in good health.

The rearrangement joins TRBV12-3 or TRBV12-4 to TRBJ2-5; D unclear. V was trimmed by 6 bases and J by 5 bases, leaving 13 bases between them. The CDR3 runs 13 residues. The CDR3 DNA is TGTGCCAGCAGCACCCAGGTTACGGAGACCCAGTACTTC. It specifies CASSTQVTETQYF.

V and J are TRBV4-3 and TRBJ1-2; possible D gene TRBD1, 6 bases. The V end was cut by 5 bases, the J end by 5 bases, with 15 bases between. The CDR3 runs 14 residues. Looked up from germline, CDR1 is LGHNA and CDR2 is YSLEER. CDR3 DNA sequence: TGCGCCAGCAGCGCAACCCGGGGGCCTTATGGCTACACCTTC. Translating gives CASSATRGPYGYTF.

The chain recombines TRBV7-2 with TRBJ1-5; D is perhaps TRBD1 (6 bases). CDR1 and CDR2 from the germline V gene are SGHTA and FQGNSA. Trimming took off 5 bases at V and 0 bases at J, with 17 bases between the two ends. The CDR3 is 17 residues long. The CDR3: CASSGGTPFASNQPQHF. In nucleotides, the CDR3 is TGTGCCAGCAGCGGCGGGACACCGTTTGCTAGCAATCAGCCCCAGCATTTT. Complete variable domain (other parts from reference TRBV7-2 and TRBJ1-5): GAGVSQSPSNKVTEKGKDVELRCDPISGHTALYWYRQSLGQGLEFLIYFQGNSAPDKSGLPSDRFSAERTGGSVSTLTIQRTQQEDSAVYLCASSGGTPFASNQPQHFGDGTRLSIL.

V is TRBV4-3 and J is TRBJ2-3; unclear D gene. This CDR3 region has 13 residues. CDR1 and CDR2 from the germline V gene are LGHNA and YSLEER. V was clipped by 1 base and J by 6 bases, with 8 bases between them. Here the CDR3 DNA reads TGCGCCAGCAGCCAAGTCAGTACGGATACGCAGTATTTT. Protein sequence: CASSQVSTDTQYF.

The chain joins TRBV7-9 to TRBJ1-4; D remains unclear. The germline CDR1 and CDR2 sequences are SEHNR and FQNEAQ (reference sequence). This CDR3 has 11 residues. Between the trimmed V and J ends, which lost 4 bases and 8 bases, there was a span of 5 bases. Written as DNA, the CDR3 is TGTGCCAGCAGCTGGAGAGAAAAACTGTTTTTT. It translates to CASSWREKLFF.

V usage is TRBV2 and J usage is TRBJ1-6; D is undetermined. The germline V and J ends were trimmed by 7 bases and 7 bases, with 5 bases remaining between them. The CDR3 contains 11 residues. Germline assignment: CDR1 SNHLY and CDR2 FYNNEI. The CDR3 sequence: CASNANSPLHF. CDR3 sequence (DNA): TGTGCCAGCAACGCAAATTCACCCCTCCACTTT.

V gene TRBV16 combines with J gene TRBJ1-6; 8 bases fit TRBD1. This CDR3 region has 15 residues. Trimming took 3 bases from V and 11 from J; bases not matched to a gene: 9. Germline V gene lookup returns CDR1 KGHSY and CDR2 FQNENV. The CDR3: CASSQDQGQATPLHF. The CDR3 coding sequence is TGTGCCAGCAGCCAGGATCAGGGACAGGCGACACCCCTCCACTTT.

The V and J genes are TRBV9 and TRBJ2-7, with D perhaps TRBD2 (6 bases). CDR3 size: 12 residues. Germline values: CDR1 SGDLS, CDR2 YYNGEE. The V end was cut by 3 bases, the J end by 10 bases, with 14 bases between. CDR3 in DNA: TGTGCCAGCAGCGACGAAACGGGAGAACAGTACTTC. Protein sequence: CASSDETGEQYF.

This chain uses TRBV19 with TRBJ2-7, with 8 bases lining up with TRBD1. This CDR3 comprises 15 residues. V gave up 3 bases and J gave up 2 bases; unmatched junction bases: 6. Per the germline V gene, CDR1 is LNHDA and CDR2 is SQIVND (reference sequence). CDR3 DNA sequence: TGTGCCAGTAGTATCCGACAGGGGCGAGCCTACGAGCAGTACTTC. Its protein is CASSIRQGRAYEQYF. Based on the CDR3 plus reference TRBV19 and TRBJ2-7, the full variable domain is DGGITQSPKYLFRKEGQNVTLSCEQNLNHDAMYWYRQDPGQGLRLIYYSQIVNDFQKGDIAEGYSVSREKKESFPLTVTSAQKNPTAFYLCASSIRQGRAYEQYFGPGTRLTVT.

The chain recombines TRBV7-9 with TRBJ2-3; D ambiguous. CDR1 is SEHNR, CDR2 FQNEAQ, per germline (reference sequence). The germline V and J ends were trimmed by 5 bases and 2 bases, with 14 bases remaining between them. The CDR3 has 15 residues. In nucleotides, the CDR3 is TGTGCCAGCAGCCCCCGCCTCGCGGCCACAGATACGCAGTATTTT. Its translation: CASSPRLAATDTQYF.